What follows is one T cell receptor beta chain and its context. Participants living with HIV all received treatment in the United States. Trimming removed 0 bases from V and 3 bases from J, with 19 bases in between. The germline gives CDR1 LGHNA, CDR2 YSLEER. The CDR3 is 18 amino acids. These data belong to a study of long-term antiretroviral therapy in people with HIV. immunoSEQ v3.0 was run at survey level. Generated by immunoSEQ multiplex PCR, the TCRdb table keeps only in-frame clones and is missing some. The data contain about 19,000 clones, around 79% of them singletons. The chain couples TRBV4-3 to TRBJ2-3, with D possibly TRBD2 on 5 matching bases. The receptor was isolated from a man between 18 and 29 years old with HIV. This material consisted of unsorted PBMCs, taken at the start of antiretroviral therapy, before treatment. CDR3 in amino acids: CASSQDTGMGSWTDTQYF. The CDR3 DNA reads TGCGCCAGCAGCCAAGACACTGGGATGGGGAGTTGGACAGATACGCAGTATTTT.